Below, 15 T cell receptor beta chains from the same sample are listed, as sequenced in a study of identical twins (dated by TCRdb to the mid-2010s). The protocol used for the library was 5' RACE. Sequenced on an Illumina HiSeq 2000. TCRdb trimmed public reads at Q25 via fastp, called clones via MiXCR and kept in-frame beta chains. Every entry covers one CDR3 protein and lists the most common genes and DNA from its rows. Recorded for this sample are 230,000 or so distinct CDR3 sequences; about 8.3% of them occurred a single time. The ten largest clones take up 3% of the sample. These data also featured in a second study, about yellow fever vaccine responses in identical twins.

Sequencing used CD8+ T cells sorted from blood. These receptors originate from a woman younger than 30 in good health.

V gene TRBV20-1 combines with J gene TRBJ2-5; 9 bases match TRBD2. Trimming cost V 0 bases and J 2 bases; bases outside gene matches: 4. The CDR3 contains 15 residues. Germline V gene lookup returns CDR1 DFQATT and CDR2 SNEGSKA (reference sequence). The CDR3 loop reads CSARDLAGPQETQYF. In nucleotides, the CDR3 is TGCAGTGCTAGAGATCTAGCGGGACCACAAGAGACCCAGTACTTC.

This clonotype was found many times. Relative to the germline gene, one junction end is altered; a read error may explain this. The rearrangement joins TRBV7-9 to TRBJ2-1; possibly TRBD2 for D (5 bases). The CDR3 is 15 residues long. CDR1 and CDR2 from the germline V gene are SEHNR and FQNEAQ (reference sequence). The CDR3 loop reads CASTLQRLVGDEQFF. CDR3 DNA: TGTGCCAGCACCTTACAGCGGTTGGTCGGCGATGAGCAGTTCTTC. The whole variable domain, filled in from reference TRBV7-9 and TRBJ2-1, reads DTGVSQNPRHKITKRGQNVTFRCDPISEHNRLYWYRQTLGQGPEFLTYFQNEAQLEKSRLLSDRFSAERPKGSFSTLEIQRTEQGDSAMYLCASTLQRLVGDEQFFGPGTRLTVL.

This clonotype was found many times. CDR3 nucleotide sequence: TGTGCCAGCAGTTCCTCGAGGGAGGAGACCCAGTACTTC. Translated: CASSSSREETQYF. J is TRBJ2-5 and V is TRBV12-3 or TRBV12-4; a possible D gene is TRBD2 (5 bases). With 4 bases removed from V and 5 bases from J, the gap between germline ends came to 11 bases. This CDR3 has 13 amino acids.

The rearrangement uses TRBV20-1 and TRBJ2-7; no clear D. Germline V CDR1 and CDR2: DFQATT, SNEGSKA (reference sequence). The CDR3 is 15 amino acids. V was pared by 0 bases and J by 2 bases, with 14 bases between. The CDR3 sequence: CSARETDLKPYEQYF. The CDR3 region has the DNA TGCAGTGCTAGAGAGACGGACCTGAAGCCCTACGAGCAGTACTTC.

This chain links TRBV27 with TRBJ2-2, with D unclear. The CDR3 is 13 residues long. The V end was cut by 5 bases, the J end by 5 bases, with 9 bases between. Germline-derived CDR1 and CDR2 are MNHEY and SMNVEV (reference sequence). CDR3 region: CASSALFTGELFF. In DNA form, the CDR3 reads TGTGCCAGCAGTGCATTGTTTACCGGGGAGCTGTTTTTT.

This clonotype was seen only a few times. The J gene is TRBJ2-7, the V gene TRBV15; D possibly matches TRBD1 or TRBD2 (6 bases each). Germline lookup yields CDR1 LNHNV and CDR2 YYDKDF (reference sequence). Between the trimmed V and J ends, which lost 0 bases and 5 bases, there was a span of 14 bases. This CDR3 contains 15 residues. CDR3 sequence: CATSRDKGGSNEQYF. The CDR3 DNA is TGTGCCACCAGCAGAGATAAGGGGGGTAGCAACGAGCAGTACTTC. Full variable domain (outside the CDR3, taken from reference TRBV15 and TRBJ2-7): DAMVIQNPRYQVTQFGKPVTLSCSQTLNHNVMYWYQQKSSQAPKLLFHYYDKDFNNEADTPDNFQSRRPNTSFCFLDIRSPGLGDTAMYLCATSRDKGGSNEQYFGPGTRLTVT.

V and J are TRBV11-2 and TRBJ2-2, with 11 bases identical to TRBD2. The ends lost 0 bases at V and 4 bases at J; junction bases unmatched: 7. The CDR3 spans 18 residues. Germline values: CDR1 SGHAT, CDR2 FQNNGV. The CDR3 nucleotides read TGTGCCAGCAGCTTAGAGGGACTAGCGGCATACCCCACCGGGGAGCTGTTTTTT. As protein: CASSLEGLAAYPTGELFF.

This clonotype was seen many times. The chain recombines TRBV4-3 with TRBJ2-3, with 7 positions matching TRBD2. Germline-derived CDR1 and CDR2 are LGHNA and YSLEER. V was pared by 0 bases and J by 1 base, with 4 bases of the junction left unmatched. This CDR3 has 16 amino acids. CDR3 protein: CASSQDGAGGTDTQYF. Written as DNA, the CDR3 is TGCGCCAGCAGCCAAGATGGTGCGGGGGGCACAGATACGCAGTATTTT.

This clonotype has just a few counts. This chain links TRBV20-1 with TRBJ1-1; a weak D match, TRBD1 (6 bases). Trimming pared 0 bases from V and 3 bases from J, leaving 8 bases between. Germline CDR1 is DFQATT and CDR2 is SNEGSKA (reference sequence). This CDR3 has 13 amino acids. The CDR3 DNA follows: TGCAGTGCTAGAGATCGACAGGACACTGAAGCTTTCTTT. It codes for CSARDRQDTEAFF.

V is TRBV5-8 and J is TRBJ2-1, with D possibly TRBD1 on 5 matching bases. Trimming removed 4 bases from V and 7 bases from J, with 9 bases in between. Germline V gene data show CDR1 as SGHTS and CDR2 as YDEGEE. The CDR3 is 12 residues long. CDR3 sequence reads: CASSTTANEQFF. In DNA, the CDR3 is TGTGCCAGCAGCACGACAGCGAATGAGCAGTTCTTC. Full variable domain (outside the CDR3, taken from reference TRBV5-8 and TRBJ2-1): EAGVTQSPTHLIKTRGQQATLRCSPISGHTSVYWYQQALGLGLQFLLWYDEGEERNRGNFPPRFSGRQFPNYSSELNVNALELEDSALYLCASSTTANEQFFGPGTRLTVL.

The chain carries TRBV4-1 and TRBJ2-3, with D unresolved. This CDR3 comprises 13 residues. Trimming pared 6 bases from V and 0 bases from J, leaving 7 bases between. Germline values: CDR1 MGHRA, CDR2 YSYEKL. As DNA, the CDR3 is TGCGCCAGCAGACCTCAGAGCACAGATACGCAGTATTTT. This gives the protein CASRPQSTDTQYF.

CDR3 protein: CASSFAGTYNEQFF. The DNA of the CDR3 is TGTGCCAGCAGTTTTGCGGGGACCTACAATGAGCAGTTCTTC. The chain carries TRBV6-2 or TRBV6-3 and TRBJ2-1, with a weak D call TRBD2 (6 bases). Germline values: CDR1 MNHEY, CDR2 SVGEGT. V lost 4 bases and J lost 2, with 9 bases in between. CDR3 length: 14 amino acids.

This clonotype was seen a handful of times. This sequence joins TRBV5-1 and TRBJ2-7, with D tentatively TRBD1 (6 bases). The V gene's germline CDR1 is SGHRS and CDR2 YFSETQ. The CDR3 is 19 amino acids. Trimming took 4 bases from V and 0 from J, leaving 26 bases between them. DNA for the CDR3: TGCGCCAGCAGCGGACCTCGGGACATCTTCACGGGGAGCTCCTACGAGCAGTACTTC. Translated, it gives CASSGPRDIFTGSSYEQYF.

V is TRBV7-9 and J is TRBJ1-1; D not certain. The germline V gene has CDR1 SEHNR and CDR2 FQNEAQ (reference sequence). The CDR3 is 11 residues long. Trimming removed 5 bases from V and 8 bases from J, with 9 bases in between. CDR3 sequence reads: CASSPSIEAFF. CDR3 coding DNA: TGTGCCAGCAGCCCAAGCATAGAAGCTTTCTTT.

This clonotype showed up many times. This chain uses TRBV29-1 with TRBJ2-2; perhaps TRBD1 as D (6 bases). The CDR3 totals 16 residues. V was trimmed by 2 bases and J by 8 bases, leaving 21 bases between them. Germline V gene lookup returns CDR1 SQVTM and CDR2 ANQGSEA. The CDR3 bases are TGCAGCGTTGAAACAGGGAAAGAACGTCGTCCGGGGGAGCTGTTTTTT. Its translation: CSVETGKERRPGELFF.